A selection of T cell receptor beta chains follows, all from one sample in a study of vaccination and CD4 T cells after COVID-19. MiXCR, applied by TCRdb to the PCR reads, yields one record per CDR3 protein. Here the sample spans approximately 17,000 distinct CDR3 sequences, 54% being singletons. Their antigens remain unidentified. The source material was CD4+ T cells from blood, cultured in vitro, sampled about 7 months after SARS-CoV-2 vaccination. All receptors come from a human donor who had recovered from COVID-19. The CDR3 runs from the conserved cysteine through the conserved F or W. The order of the fields is CDR3 length, V gene, clone size, J gene, D gene, CDR3 DNA, CDR3 protein. A D gene is named only where the DNA matches it firmly. Where a row states a size, it is once, few, many or the class of an expanded clone; other rows omit it.

len: 15
v_gene: TRBV7-9
abundance: once
j_gene: TRBJ2-7
d_gene: .
CDR3nt: TGTGCCAGCACCCACACAGGGGGGGGCGGGTACGAGCAGTACTTC
CDR3aa: CASTHTGGGGYEQYF

len: 12
v_gene: TRBV2
abundance: .
j_gene: TRBJ2-3
d_gene: .
CDR3nt: TGTGCCAGCAGAGAGCGGACAGATACGCAGTATTTT
CDR3aa: CASRERTDTQYF

len: 15
v_gene: TRBV6-4
abundance: .
j_gene: TRBJ1-6
d_gene: .
CDR3nt: TGTGCCAGCAGTCCGGGACATTCCTATAATTCACCCCTCCACTTT
CDR3aa: CASSPGHSYNSPLHF

len: 16
v_gene: TRBV19
abundance: .
j_gene: TRBJ1-5
d_gene: TRBD1
CDR3nt: TGTGCCAGTAGTATAAGGCGGGGACAGGGGGCTCAGCCCCAGCATTTT
CDR3aa: CASSIRRGQGAQPQHF

len: 17
v_gene: TRBV7-6
abundance: .
j_gene: TRBJ2-7
d_gene: TRBD2
CDR3nt: TGTGCCAGCAGCACAAGCCCCCCTAGCGGGGGCCCCTACGAGCAGTACTTC
CDR3aa: CASSTSPPSGGPYEQYF

len: 12
v_gene: TRBV24-1
abundance: .
j_gene: TRBJ2-5
d_gene: .
CDR3nt: TGTGCCACCAGTGATCATTTGGAGACCCAGTACTTC
CDR3aa: CATSDHLETQYF

len: 15
v_gene: TRBV6-1
abundance: .
j_gene: TRBJ1-1
d_gene: TRBD1
CDR3nt: TGTGCCAGCAGTGCCGTACAGGGGGTAGAGGTTGAAGCTTTCTTT
CDR3aa: CASSAVQGVEVEAFF

len: 13
v_gene: TRBV7-2
abundance: few
j_gene: TRBJ1-1
d_gene: .
CDR3nt: TGTGCCAGCAGCCGGACTGGGAAGACTGAAGCTTTCTTT
CDR3aa: CASSRTGKTEAFF

len: 18
v_gene: TRBV24-1
abundance: few
j_gene: TRBJ2-3
d_gene: .
CDR3nt: TGTGCCACCAGTGATTTGCAACCTGGCGATAGCGGCACAGATACGCAGTATTTT
CDR3aa: CATSDLQPGDSGTDTQYF

len: 16
v_gene: TRBV6-1
abundance: .
j_gene: TRBJ1-5
d_gene: .
CDR3nt: TGTGCCAGCAGCCCTTTAGACGGGGGGCTTAGGCAGCCCCAGCATTTT
CDR3aa: CASSPLDGGLRQPQHF

len: 16
v_gene: TRBV6-1
abundance: .
j_gene: TRBJ1-6
d_gene: TRBD1
CDR3nt: TGTGCCAGCAGTGGGGGACAGGGGGGGCATAATTCACCCCTCCACTTT
CDR3aa: CASSGGQGGHNSPLHF

len: 16
v_gene: TRBV18
abundance: .
j_gene: TRBJ1-2
d_gene: TRBD1
CDR3nt: TGTGCCAGCTCACCCACCGGGACAGGGGGCAACTATGGCTACACCTTC
CDR3aa: CASSPTGTGGNYGYTF

len: 14
v_gene: TRBV7-2
abundance: .
j_gene: TRBJ2-3
d_gene: .
CDR3nt: TGTGCCAGCAGCCCGACGGTGGGCACAGATACGCAGTATTTT
CDR3aa: CASSPTVGTDTQYF

len: 11
v_gene: TRBV11-2
abundance: .
j_gene: TRBJ2-7
d_gene: .
CDR3nt: TGTGCCAGCAGCTACGAACAGGGGCAGTACTTC
CDR3aa: CASSYEQGQYF

len: 14
v_gene: TRBV20-1
abundance: .
j_gene: TRBJ2-3
d_gene: .
CDR3nt: TGCAGTGCTAGAGATGCGGGAAGCACAGATACGCAGTATTTT
CDR3aa: CSARDAGSTDTQYF

len: 14
v_gene: TRBV19
abundance: few
j_gene: TRBJ1-1
d_gene: .
CDR3nt: TGTGCCAGTAGTATCGACAGGTGGAACACTGAAGCTTTCTTT
CDR3aa: CASSIDRWNTEAFF

len: 12
v_gene: TRBV5-6
abundance: large
j_gene: TRBJ1-2
d_gene: .
CDR3nt: TGTGCCAGCACCGAATCTACAGGACACGGCACCTTC
CDR3aa: CASTESTGHGTF

len: 17
v_gene: TRBV11-1
abundance: .
j_gene: TRBJ2-5
d_gene: TRBD2
CDR3nt: TGTGCCAGCAGCACTAAACTAGCGACCCACAACCAAGAGACCCAGTACTTC
CDR3aa: CASSTKLATHNQETQYF

len: 15
v_gene: TRBV27
abundance: .
j_gene: TRBJ1-6
d_gene: .
CDR3nt: TGTGCCAGCAGTTTATACTCCGCAGGGGCTTCACCCCTCCACTTT
CDR3aa: CASSLYSAGASPLHF

len: 14
v_gene: TRBV7-9
abundance: few
j_gene: TRBJ1-1
d_gene: .
CDR3nt: TGTGCCAGCAGCCAACAGGGACCCTACACTGAAGCTTTCTTT
CDR3aa: CASSQQGPYTEAFF

len: 15
v_gene: TRBV5-4
abundance: once
j_gene: TRBJ2-2
d_gene: .
CDR3nt: TGTGCCAGCAACTCCGGATCGCAGGGGACCGGGGAGCTGTTTTTT
CDR3aa: CASNSGSQGTGELFF

len: 15
v_gene: TRBV7-2
abundance: few
j_gene: TRBJ2-1
d_gene: TRBD2
CDR3nt: TGTGCCAGCAGCCAGAGCGGGGTTTCCTACAATGAGCAGTTCTTC
CDR3aa: CASSQSGVSYNEQFF

len: 18
v_gene: TRBV20-1
abundance: .
j_gene: TRBJ2-3
d_gene: TRBD2
CDR3nt: TGCAGTGCTCCCTCCGGGACTAGCGGGGGGGCTAGTACAGATACGCAGTATTTT
CDR3aa: CSAPSGTSGGASTDTQYF

len: 13
v_gene: TRBV3-1
abundance: .
j_gene: TRBJ2-5
d_gene: .
CDR3nt: TGTGCCAGCAGTCACAGGACCCAAGAGACCCAGTACTTC
CDR3aa: CASSHRTQETQYF

len: 14
v_gene: TRBV9
abundance: .
j_gene: TRBJ2-1
d_gene: .
CDR3nt: TGTGCCAGCAGCGTAGACTCGCACTACAATGAGCAGTTCTTC
CDR3aa: CASSVDSHYNEQFF

len: 18
v_gene: TRBV6-1
abundance: .
j_gene: TRBJ2-6
d_gene: TRBD2
CDR3nt: TGTGCCAGCAGTGAAGCACGGGGGGTGCGCTCTGGGGCCAACGTCCTGACTTTC
CDR3aa: CASSEARGVRSGANVLTF

len: 13
v_gene: TRBV7-3
abundance: .
j_gene: TRBJ2-5
d_gene: TRBD2
CDR3nt: TGTGCCAGCAGCTTTGGACTAGAAGAGACCCAGTACTTC
CDR3aa: CASSFGLEETQYF

len: 15
v_gene: TRBV24-1
abundance: medium-sized
j_gene: TRBJ2-1
d_gene: TRBD2
CDR3nt: TGTGCCACCAGTGACCCGGGGGGAGCGGGAGTAGAGCAGTTCTTC
CDR3aa: CATSDPGGAGVEQFF

len: 15
v_gene: TRBV7-9
abundance: .
j_gene: TRBJ2-7
d_gene: TRBD2
CDR3nt: TGTGCCAGCAGCTTAGGACTAGCGGGAGGTGACGAGCAGTACTTC
CDR3aa: CASSLGLAGGDEQYF

len: 13
v_gene: TRBV20-1
abundance: few
j_gene: TRBJ2-1
d_gene: .
CDR3nt: TGCAGTGCTCCACAGGTGGTTTCTTCTGAGCAGTTCTTC
CDR3aa: CSAPQVVSSEQFF

len: 16
v_gene: TRBV7-7
abundance: .
j_gene: TRBJ1-2
d_gene: TRBD1
CDR3nt: TGTGCTAGCAGCTTAGATCTCCAGGGGGGGGGTTATGGCTACACCTTC
CDR3aa: CASSLDLQGGGYGYTF

len: 13
v_gene: TRBV7-3
abundance: .
j_gene: TRBJ2-3
d_gene: .
CDR3nt: TGTGCCAGCAGCCCCGCCAGGGGAGATACGCAGTATTTT
CDR3aa: CASSPARGDTQYF

len: 14
v_gene: TRBV5-1
abundance: once
j_gene: TRBJ2-3
d_gene: .
CDR3nt: TGCGCCAGCCAGGTCCGTACGAGCACAGATACGCAGTATTTT
CDR3aa: CASQVRTSTDTQYF

len: 18
v_gene: TRBV20-1
abundance: once
j_gene: TRBJ2-5
d_gene: .
CDR3nt: TGCAGTGCGCAGACAGGGATAGGACTAGCCGATTATCAAGAGACCCAGTACTTC
CDR3aa: CSAQTGIGLADYQETQYF

len: 15
v_gene: TRBV7-2
abundance: hyperexpanded
j_gene: TRBJ2-5
d_gene: .
CDR3nt: TGTGCCAGCAGCCCCCGAAGAGACAGTCTAGGGACCCAGTACTTC
CDR3aa: CASSPRRDSLGTQYF

len: 14
v_gene: TRBV21-1
abundance: few
j_gene: TRBJ2-7
d_gene: .
CDR3nt: TGTGCCAGCCGGGGTGGACGGACCCCTCTCGAGCAGTACTTC
CDR3aa: CASRGGRTPLEQYF

len: 15
v_gene: TRBV7-7
abundance: .
j_gene: TRBJ2-5
d_gene: .
CDR3nt: TGTGCTAGCAGCGCTCTAGGAGGGACGGGGGAGACCCAGTACTTC
CDR3aa: CASSALGGTGETQYF

len: 14
v_gene: TRBV7-6
abundance: .
j_gene: TRBJ1-1
d_gene: .
CDR3nt: TGTGCCGGCAGCACGTCCCAGGCGAACACTGAAGCTTTCTTT
CDR3aa: CAGSTSQANTEAFF

len: 15
v_gene: TRBV7-2
abundance: .
j_gene: TRBJ2-1
d_gene: .
CDR3nt: TGTGCCAGCAGCTTAGACGTGGGTGGCTACAATGAGCAGTTCTTC
CDR3aa: CASSLDVGGYNEQFF

len: 12
v_gene: TRBV7-8
abundance: .
j_gene: TRBJ1-5
d_gene: .
CDR3nt: TGTGCCAGCAGCCCAGACTCTAAACCCCAGCATTTT
CDR3aa: CASSPDSKPQHF

len: 17
v_gene: TRBV19
abundance: .
j_gene: TRBJ1-5
d_gene: .
CDR3nt: TGTGCCAGTAGTATTAGGCAGGGAGGTTTTGGCAATCAGCCCCAGCATTTT
CDR3aa: CASSIRQGGFGNQPQHF

len: 13
v_gene: TRBV5-1
abundance: .
j_gene: TRBJ1-2
d_gene: .
CDR3nt: TGCGCCAGCAGAACCAGGACTAACTATGGCTACACCTTC
CDR3aa: CASRTRTNYGYTF

len: 15
v_gene: TRBV6-5
abundance: .
j_gene: TRBJ2-5
d_gene: .
CDR3nt: TGTGCCAGCAGTTACTCTTCCCGGGGGCAAGAGACCCAGTACTTC
CDR3aa: CASSYSSRGQETQYF

len: 15
v_gene: TRBV20-1
abundance: few
j_gene: TRBJ2-3
d_gene: TRBD1
CDR3nt: TGCAGTGCTAGTCTGGGACAGGGGTGGGGAGATACGCAGTATTTT
CDR3aa: CSASLGQGWGDTQYF

len: 14
v_gene: TRBV7-9
abundance: few
j_gene: TRBJ1-1
d_gene: .
CDR3nt: TGTGCCAGCAGCTTGGACACGCTGTACACTGAAGCTTTCTTT
CDR3aa: CASSLDTLYTEAFF

len: 15
v_gene: TRBV19
abundance: .
j_gene: TRBJ2-2
d_gene: TRBD1
CDR3nt: TGTGCCAGTAGTCCAGGACAGGCCTTCACCGGGGAGCTGTTTTTT
CDR3aa: CASSPGQAFTGELFF

len: 13
v_gene: TRBV6-1
abundance: .
j_gene: TRBJ1-2
d_gene: .
CDR3nt: TGTGCCAGCAGTGAGGGGGGCTACTATGGCTACACCTTC
CDR3aa: CASSEGGYYGYTF

len: 14
v_gene: TRBV7-6
abundance: once
j_gene: TRBJ1-6
d_gene: TRBD1
CDR3nt: TGTGCCAGCAGCTTCGGACAGGGTGGGTCACCCCTCCACTTT
CDR3aa: CASSFGQGGSPLHF

len: 13
v_gene: TRBV6-1
abundance: .
j_gene: TRBJ1-2
d_gene: .
CDR3nt: TGTGCCACCGACACAGGGCTTAACTATGGCTACACCTTC
CDR3aa: CATDTGLNYGYTF

len: 14
v_gene: TRBV29-1
abundance: .
j_gene: TRBJ2-5
d_gene: .
CDR3nt: TGCAGCGTTTCGAGGGGGGTCCTCCAAGAGACCCAGTACTTC
CDR3aa: CSVSRGVLQETQYF

len: 13
v_gene: TRBV20-1
abundance: .
j_gene: TRBJ2-5
d_gene: .
CDR3nt: TGCAGTGCTAGACCAGACACTCAAGAGACCCAGTACTTC
CDR3aa: CSARPDTQETQYF